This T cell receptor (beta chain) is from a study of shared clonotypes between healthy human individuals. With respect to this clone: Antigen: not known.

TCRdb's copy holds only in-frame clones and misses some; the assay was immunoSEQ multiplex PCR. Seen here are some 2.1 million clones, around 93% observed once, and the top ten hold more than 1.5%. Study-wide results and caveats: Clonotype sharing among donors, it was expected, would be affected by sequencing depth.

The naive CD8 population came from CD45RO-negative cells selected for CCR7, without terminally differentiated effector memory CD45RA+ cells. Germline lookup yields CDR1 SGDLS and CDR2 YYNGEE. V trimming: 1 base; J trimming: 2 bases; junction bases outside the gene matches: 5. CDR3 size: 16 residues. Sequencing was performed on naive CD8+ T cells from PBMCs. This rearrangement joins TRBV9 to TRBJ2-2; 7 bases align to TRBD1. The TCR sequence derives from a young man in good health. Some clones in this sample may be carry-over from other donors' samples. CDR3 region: CASSVQRQGNTGELFF. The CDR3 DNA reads TGTGCCAGCAGCGTACAGAGACAGGGTAACACCGGGGAGCTGTTTTTT.